A single sample is the source of the 17 T cell receptor beta chains below, sequenced in a study of blood T cell repertoires in COVID-19. Produced via immunoSEQ multiplex PCR; TCRdb's table is partial and in-frame only. The sample shows roughly 170,000 clones, about 85% of them seen only once. Sequencing was performed on PBMCs or T cells enriched from blood (not recorded which). These receptors were collected from a woman aged 40 to 50 with acute COVID-19.

This chain joins TRBV30 and TRBJ2-7; TRBD2 matches 11 bases. This CDR3 region has 16 residues. Germline values: CDR1 GTSNPN, CDR2 SVGIG (reference sequence). V shed 6 bases and J 3 bases; nucleotides not matched to a gene: 13. Here the CDR3 reads CACGTPGLAVFYEQYF. The CDR3 DNA is TGTGCCTGCGGTACTCCGGGACTAGCGGTTTTCTACGAGCAGTACTTC.

The chain is built from TRBV19 and TRBJ1-3, with D uncertain. The germline V and J ends were trimmed by 4 bases and 7 bases, with 11 bases remaining between them. The CDR3 is 13 amino acids. CDR1 LNHDA and CDR2 SQIVND come from the germline V gene (reference sequence). DNA for the CDR3: TGTGCCAGTAGTACGTCCTTGGAGAACACCATATATTTT. Encoded protein: CASSTSLENTIYF.

This chain links TRBV20-1 with TRBJ2-7, with D perhaps matching TRBD1 or TRBD2 (5 bases each). Germline assignment: CDR1 DFQATT and CDR2 SNEGSKA (reference sequence). This CDR3 is 11 amino acids long. Trimming took 5 bases from V and 5 from J, leaving 10 bases between them. This CDR3 is CSAGGQNEQYF. DNA for the CDR3: TGCAGTGCTGGAGGACAAAACGAGCAGTACTTC.

This clone was recorded only once. The chain carries TRBV20-1 and TRBJ2-3; D is perhaps TRBD2 (6 bases). CDR3 length: 14 residues. V was cut by 3 bases and J by 3 bases, with 13 bases left in between. Germline V gives CDR1 DFQATT, CDR2 SNEGSKA (reference sequence). The CDR3 region is CSASMRDSTDTQYF. The CDR3, as DNA: TGCAGTGCTAGTATGCGGGATTCTACAGATACGCAGTATTTT.

This chain joins TRBV2 and TRBJ2-7; 7 bases are shared with TRBD2. Germline V gives CDR1 SNHLY, CDR2 FYNNEI. J was trimmed by 2 bases and V by 11 bases; bases with no gene match: 6. The CDR3 runs 12 residues. Written as DNA, the CDR3 is TGTGCCGCCGGGACTACCGCCTACGAGCAGTACTTC. It encodes CAAGTTAYEQYF. Looking up the rest from reference TRBV2 and TRBJ2-7 gives the full variable domain: EPEVTQTPSHQVTQMGQEVILRCVPISNHLYFYWYRQILGQKVEFLVSFYNNEISEKSEIFDDQFSVERPDGSNFTLKIRSTKLEDSAMYFCAAGTTAYEQYFGPGTRLTVT.

The chain uses TRBV9 and TRBJ2-3; D is unresolved. This CDR3 is built from 13 residues. The germline CDR1 and CDR2 sequences are SGDLS and YYNGEE. V lost 3 bases and J 4 bases, leaving 9 bases between the germline ends. The CDR3 reads CASSANSADTQYF. The CDR3 region has the DNA TGTGCCAGCAGCGCCAACTCTGCAGATACGCAGTATTTT.

The chain is built from TRBV5-6 and TRBJ1-4, with unresolved D. The ends were cut back, 1 base at V and 0 bases at J, with 7 bases in the middle. The CDR3 has 15 amino acids. Germline-derived CDR1 and CDR2 are SGHDT and YYEEEE. CDR3 coding DNA: TGTGCCAGCAGCTTGAGGCGGCCAACTAATGAAAAACTGTTTTTT. This codes for CASSLRRPTNEKLFF.

This chain joins TRBV6-5 and TRBJ1-5; possibly TRBD1 for D (5 bases). V gave up 4 bases and J gave up 0 bases, with 13 bases separating them. The CDR3 runs 16 residues. Germline V gene sequence: CDR1 MNHEY, CDR2 SVGAGI. The chain's CDR3 is CASSFRRGDSNQPQHF. The CDR3 DNA is TGTGCCAGCAGTTTCAGAAGGGGCGATAGCAATCAGCCCCAGCATTTT.

This CDR3 is CATRGQGTPNEQFF. The CDR3 DNA reads as TGTGCCACCCGGGGACAGGGGACGCCCAATGAGCAGTTCTTC. The chain has TRBV5-4 and TRBJ2-1; 10 bases line up with TRBD1. The CDR3 has 14 amino acids. The germline V gene has CDR1 SGHNT and CDR2 YYREEE (reference sequence). The junction had 9 bases not matched to a gene; V was cut back by 9 bases and J by 6 bases.

J is TRBJ1-2 and V is TRBV10-3; 8 nucleotides line up with TRBD1. CDR1 ENHRY and CDR2 SYGVKD come from the germline V gene. The trim removed 2 bases at V and 5 bases at J, leaving 7 bases unmatched. The CDR3 runs to 15 residues. The CDR3: CAISEEGRGRYGYTF. Written as DNA, the CDR3 is TGTGCCATCAGTGAGGAGGGCAGGGGGCGGTATGGCTACACCTTC.

CDR3 in amino acids: CARRTERTQYF. CDR3 DNA sequence: TGTGCCAGAAGAACTGAAAGAACCCAGTACTTC. The chain links TRBV7-5 to TRBJ2-5; the table's D gene call, TRBD2, was not cross checked with the DNA. TRBV7-5 is a listed pseudogene. The CDR3 consists of 11 residues.

The chain is built from TRBV7-3 and TRBJ1-3; 7 bases line up with TRBD1. CDR3 size: 16 residues. CDR1 and CDR2 (germline): SGHTA, FQGTGA. V shed 5 bases, J shed 2 bases, and the junction held 9 bases outside the gene matches. The CDR3 sequence: CASSLLGQGAGNTIYF. The CDR3 DNA reads TGTGCCAGCAGCCTACTCGGGCAGGGGGCTGGAAACACCATATATTTT.

The V and J genes are TRBV5-1 and TRBJ2-3, with 11 positions matching TRBD2. Germline V CDR1 and CDR2: SGHRS, YFSETQ. There are 18 residues in the CDR3. V dropped 4 bases and J dropped 5; count of bases not matched to a gene: 15. In DNA form, the CDR3 reads TGCGCCAGCAGCCTTACCCCTAGCGGGAGGCCTCAGGGAGATACGCAGTATTTT. Translation: CASSLTPSGRPQGDTQYF.

The chain is built from TRBV5-4 and TRBJ2-7; 10 nucleotides match TRBD2. V was clipped by 2 bases and J by 6 bases; unmatched bases: 8. The CDR3 loop spans 15 amino acids. In germline, CDR1 is SGHNT, CDR2 YYREEE (reference sequence). The CDR3 nucleotides read TGTGCCAGCAGCTTACGAGCGGGAGGGCCGGGCGAGCAGTACTTC. It yields the protein CASSLRAGGPGEQYF.

The rearrangement links TRBV10-3 to TRBJ1-5, with D unclear. This CDR3 is built from 14 residues. The V and J ends lost 5 bases and 1 base respectively, with 9 bases between them. Germline CDR1 ENHRY, CDR2 SYGVKD. For the CDR3, the DNA is TGTGCCATCAGTAAAAGGCGGAGCAATCAGCCCCAGCATTTT. As protein: CAISKRRSNQPQHF.

This clone showed up just once. The V and J genes are TRBV25-1 and TRBJ2-7, with D unclear. CDR1 is MGHDK, CDR2 SYGVNS, per germline. The CDR3 has 14 residues. The ends were cut back, 3 bases at V and 1 base at J, with 10 bases in the middle. The CDR3 nucleotides are TGTGCCAGCAGTGACCCCGTACTTTCCTACGAGCAGTACTTC. As protein: CASSDPVLSYEQYF.

This sequence joins TRBV10-3 and TRBJ2-3; TRBD2 matches 7 bases. The CDR3 loop spans 15 amino acids. In germline, CDR1 is ENHRY, CDR2 SYGVKD. J lost 1 base, V lost 5 bases, and 6 bases had no gene match. The CDR3 sequence is CAISYSGYGTDTQYF. The DNA of the CDR3 is TGTGCCATCAGTTATAGCGGGTACGGCACAGATACGCAGTATTTT.